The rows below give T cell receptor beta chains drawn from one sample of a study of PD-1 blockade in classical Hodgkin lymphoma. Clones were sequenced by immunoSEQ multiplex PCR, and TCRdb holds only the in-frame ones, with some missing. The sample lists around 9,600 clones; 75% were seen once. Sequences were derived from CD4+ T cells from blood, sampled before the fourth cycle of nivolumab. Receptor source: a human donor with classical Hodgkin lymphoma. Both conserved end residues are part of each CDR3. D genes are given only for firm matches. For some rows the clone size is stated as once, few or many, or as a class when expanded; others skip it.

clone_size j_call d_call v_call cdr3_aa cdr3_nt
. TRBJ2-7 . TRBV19 CASTDPLGEQYF TGTGCCAGTACGGATCCTCTTGGGGAGCAGTACTTC
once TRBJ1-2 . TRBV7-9 CASSRNANWGANYGYTF TGTGCCAGCAGCCGCAATGCGAACTGGGGTGCTAACTATGGCTACACCTTC
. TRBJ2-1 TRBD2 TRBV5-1 CASSLFAGDYNEQFF TGCGCCAGCAGCTTGTTTGCGGGGGACTACAATGAGCAGTTCTTC
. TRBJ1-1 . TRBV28 CASDRDGLLTFF TGTGCCAGCGACCGGGACGGACTTTTGACTTTCTTT
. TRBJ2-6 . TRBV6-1 CASMPQGSGANVLTF TGTGCCAGCATGCCACAGGGCTCTGGGGCCAACGTCCTGACTTTC
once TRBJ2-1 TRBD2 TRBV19 CASSIVGGDEQFF TGTGCCAGTAGTATAGTGGGAGGGGATGAGCAGTTCTTC
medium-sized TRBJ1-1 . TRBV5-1 CASSGVGAGSLNTEAFF TGCGCCAGCAGTGGGGTAGGGGCAGGGTCACTGAACACTGAAGCTTTCTTT
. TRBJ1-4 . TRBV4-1 CASSQRSSPSNEKLFF TGCGCCAGCAGCCAACGTTCCTCCCCATCTAATGAAAAACTGTTTTTT
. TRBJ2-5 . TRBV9 CASSAQGRLQETQYF TGTGCCAGCAGCGCCCAGGGGCGCCTGCAAGAGACCCAGTACTTC
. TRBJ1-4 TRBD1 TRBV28 CASSLPGTGSEKLFF TGTGCCAGCAGTCTTCCCGGGACAGGGAGTGAAAAACTGTTTTTT
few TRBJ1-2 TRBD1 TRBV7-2 CASSPRTGVMSYGYTF TGTGCCAGCAGCCCTCGGACAGGGGTGATGTCCTATGGCTACACCTTC
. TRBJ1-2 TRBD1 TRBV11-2 CASSLTGQGGYGYTF TGTGCCAGCAGCCTGACTGGACAGGGGGGCTATGGCTACACCTTC
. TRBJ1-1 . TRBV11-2 CASSLAGFSGAFF TGTGCCAGCAGCTTGGCAGGGTTTTCTGGAGCTTTCTTT
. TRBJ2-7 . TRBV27 CASSFQVGAYEQYF TGTGCCAGCAGTTTTCAGGTCGGGGCCTACGAGCAGTACTTC
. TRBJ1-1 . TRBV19 CASSIGRANTEAFF TGTGCCAGTAGTATAGGAAGAGCGAACACTGAAGCTTTCTTT
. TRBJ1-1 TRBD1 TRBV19 CASSRGQQSYENTEAFF TGTGCCAGTAGTAGGGGACAGCAATCCTACGAGAACACTGAAGCTTTCTTT
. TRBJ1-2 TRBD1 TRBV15 CVTSRTGSKFEGYTF TGTGTCACCAGCAGGACAGGTTCGAAGTTTGAGGGCTACACCTTC
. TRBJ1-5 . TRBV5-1 CASSAGTSNQPQHF TGCGCCAGCAGCGCCGGTACCAGCAATCAGCCCCAGCATTTT
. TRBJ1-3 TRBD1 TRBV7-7 CASSRDRGNTIYF TGTGCCAGCAGCCGGGACAGGGGAAACACCATATATTTT
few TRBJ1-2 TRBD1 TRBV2 CASVADRVGYGYTF TGTGCCAGCGTTGCGGACAGGGTGGGCTATGGCTACACCTTC
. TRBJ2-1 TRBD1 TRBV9 CASSADRGSYNEQFF TGTGCCAGCAGCGCGGACAGGGGGTCTTACAATGAGCAGTTCTTC
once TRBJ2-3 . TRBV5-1 CASSLGSLGTDTQYF TGCGCCAGCAGCTTGGGCAGCCTGGGCACAGATACGCAGTATTTT
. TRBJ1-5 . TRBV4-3 CASSQWAGADQPQHF TGCGCCAGCAGCCAATGGGCAGGGGCAGATCAGCCCCAGCATTTT
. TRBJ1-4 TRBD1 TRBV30 CACGDSLLLTNEKLFF TGTGCCTGTGGGGACAGTCTTCTTCTAACTAATGAAAAACTGTTTTTT
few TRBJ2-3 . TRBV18 CASSLAWGTDTQYF TGTGCCAGCTCCCTTGCTTGGGGCACAGATACGCAGTATTTT
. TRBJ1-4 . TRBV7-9 CASSLDSMGKLFF TGTGCCAGCAGCTTAGACAGCATGGGAAAACTGTTTTTT
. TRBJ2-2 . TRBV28 CASSYFRGGTGELFF TGTGCCAGCAGTTACTTCAGGGGAGGGACCGGGGAGCTGTTTTTT
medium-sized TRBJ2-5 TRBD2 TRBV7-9 CASSIAGQETQYF TGTGCCAGCAGCATAGCGGGACAAGAGACCCAGTACTTC
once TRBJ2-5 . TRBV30 CAWSADIIVETQYF TGTGCCTGGAGTGCGGATATAATTGTGGAGACCCAGTACTTC
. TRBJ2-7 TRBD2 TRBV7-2 CASSPTSRNEQYF TGTGCCAGCAGCCCGACTAGCAGGAACGAGCAGTACTTC
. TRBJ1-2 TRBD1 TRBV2 CASRLDGGGAGYGYTF TGTGCCAGCAGGCTCGACGGAGGGGGCGCAGGCTATGGCTACACCTTC
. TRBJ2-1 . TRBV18 CASSPPGQRNEQFF TGTGCCAGCTCACCCCCGGGACAAAGAAATGAGCAGTTCTTC
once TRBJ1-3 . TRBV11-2 CASSQDIVAKSGNTIYF TGCGCCAGCAGCCAAGATATCGTGGCAAAGTCTGGAAACACCATATATTTT
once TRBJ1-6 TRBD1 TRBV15 CATSRDGRQGGTLHF TGTGCCACCAGCAGAGATGGGAGACAGGGGGGCACCCTCCACTTT
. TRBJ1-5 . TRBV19 CASSIGGGSNQPQHF TGTGCCAGTAGTATCGGCGGTGGGAGCAATCAGCCCCAGCATTTT
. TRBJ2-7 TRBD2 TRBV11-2 CASSVTLAGAPYEQYF TGTGCCAGCAGCGTGACTTTAGCGGGGGCCCCATACGAGCAGTACTTC
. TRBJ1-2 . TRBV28 CASSLQSRVAGYTF TGTGCCAGCAGTTTACAGTCCAGGGTCGCTGGCTACACCTTC
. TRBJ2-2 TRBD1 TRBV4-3 CASSRVTGGRAGELFF TGCGCCAGCAGCCGCGTGACAGGGGGTCGAGCCGGGGAGCTGTTTTTT
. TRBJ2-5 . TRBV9 CASSVTAAETQYF TGTGCCAGCAGCGTAACCGCCGCGGAGACCCAGTACTTC
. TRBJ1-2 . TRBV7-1 CASSSTSPLGGYTF TGTGCCAGCAGCTCTACATCTCCCCTTGGTGGCTACACCTTC
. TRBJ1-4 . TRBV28 CASSVRGNSKKLFF TGTGCCAGCAGTGTACGGGGAAATAGCAAAAAACTGTTTTTT
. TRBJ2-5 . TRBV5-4 CASSWDGLMGGGQYF TGTGCCAGCAGCTGGGACGGATTAATGGGGGGTGGACAGTACTTC
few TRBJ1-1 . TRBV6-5 CASSYQDRGTEAFF TGTGCCAGCAGTTACCAGGACAGAGGGACTGAAGCTTTCTTT
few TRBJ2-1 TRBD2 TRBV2 CASRAGTSGYNEQFF TGTGCCAGCAGGGCCGGGACTAGCGGATACAATGAGCAGTTCTTC
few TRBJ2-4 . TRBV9 CASSTTDSIQYF TGTGCCAGCAGCACAACCGACAGTATTCAGTACTTC
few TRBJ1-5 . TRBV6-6 CATHEANQPQHF TGTGCCACCCATGAAGCGAATCAGCCCCAGCATTTT
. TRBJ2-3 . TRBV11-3 CASSQGGSTDTQYF TGTGCCAGCAGCCAGGGAGGCTCCACAGATACGCAGTATTTT
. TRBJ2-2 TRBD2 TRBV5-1 CASSAGTTYTGELFF TGCGCCAGCAGCGCGGGGACTACGTACACCGGGGAGCTGTTTTTT
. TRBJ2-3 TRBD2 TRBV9 CASSVALAGFGTQYF TGTGCCAGCAGCGTAGCGCTAGCGGGGTTTGGTACGCAGTATTTT
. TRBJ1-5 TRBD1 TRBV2 CASSEEGQGNQPQHF TGTGCCAGCAGTGAGGAAGGACAGGGCAATCAGCCCCAGCATTTT
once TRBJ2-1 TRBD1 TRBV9 CASSMTGNSYNEQFF TGTGCCAGCAGCATGACAGGGAACTCCTACAATGAGCAGTTCTTC
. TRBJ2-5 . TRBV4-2 CASSMTRGTQETQYF TGTGCCAGCAGCATGACTCGCGGGACCCAAGAGACCCAGTACTTC
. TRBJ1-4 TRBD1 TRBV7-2 CASSLEQGANEKLFF TGTGCCAGCAGCTTAGAACAGGGGGCTAATGAAAAACTGTTTTTT
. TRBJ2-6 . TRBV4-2 CASSFRGVSNVLTF TGTGCCAGCAGCTTCCGGGGAGTGTCCAACGTCCTGACTTTC